This T cell receptor (beta chain) was identified during a study of long-term antiretroviral therapy in people with HIV. CDR3 length equals 16 residues. The trim removed 5 bases at V and 1 base at J, leaving 9 bases unmatched. CDR1 and CDR2 (germline): SEHNR, FQNEAQ (reference sequence). Version v3.0 of the immunoSEQ assay was performed at survey level. The repertoire was sequenced with immunoSEQ multiplex PCR; TCRdb's copy has only in-frame clones and lacks some. The sample yields fewer than 20,000 clones, around 79% seen once. This clone was detected only once. The sequencing here drew on unsorted PBMCs, taken at the start of antiretroviral therapy. J is TRBJ1-1 and V is TRBV7-9, with 8 bases matching TRBD1. This sequence was found in a man aged 25 to 40 with HIV. CDR3 amino acids: CASSLSSGTGNTEAFF. Here the CDR3 DNA reads TGTGCCAGCAGCCTTTCCTCCGGGACAGGGAACACTGAAGCTTTCTTT.